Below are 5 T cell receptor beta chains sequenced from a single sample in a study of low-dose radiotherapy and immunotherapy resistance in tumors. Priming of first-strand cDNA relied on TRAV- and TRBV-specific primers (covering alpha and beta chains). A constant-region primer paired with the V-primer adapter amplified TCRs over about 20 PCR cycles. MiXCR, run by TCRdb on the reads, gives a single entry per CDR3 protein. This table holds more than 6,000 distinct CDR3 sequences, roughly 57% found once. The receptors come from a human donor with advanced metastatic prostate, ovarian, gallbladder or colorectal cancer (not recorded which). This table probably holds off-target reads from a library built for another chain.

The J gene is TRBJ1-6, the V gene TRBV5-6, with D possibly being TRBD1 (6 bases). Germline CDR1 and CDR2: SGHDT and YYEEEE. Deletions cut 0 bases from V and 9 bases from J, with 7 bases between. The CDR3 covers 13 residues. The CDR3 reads CASSLVGASPLHF. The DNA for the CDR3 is TGTGCCAGCAGCTTGGTGGGGGCTTCACCCCTCCACTTT.

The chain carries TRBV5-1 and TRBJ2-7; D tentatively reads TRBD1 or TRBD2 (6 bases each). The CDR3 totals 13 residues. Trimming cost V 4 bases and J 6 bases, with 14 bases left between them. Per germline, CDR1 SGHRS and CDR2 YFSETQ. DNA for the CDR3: TGCGCCAGCAGCGTCGAGAGGGGGGCCGAGCAGTACTTC. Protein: CASSVERGAEQYF.

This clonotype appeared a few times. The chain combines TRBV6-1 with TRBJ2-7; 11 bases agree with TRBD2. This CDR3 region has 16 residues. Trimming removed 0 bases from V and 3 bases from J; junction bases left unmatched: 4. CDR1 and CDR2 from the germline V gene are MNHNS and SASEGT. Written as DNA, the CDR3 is TGTGCCAGCAGTGAAGCCCTAGCGGGAGGACTCTACGAGCAGTACTTC. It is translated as CASSEALAGGLYEQYF.

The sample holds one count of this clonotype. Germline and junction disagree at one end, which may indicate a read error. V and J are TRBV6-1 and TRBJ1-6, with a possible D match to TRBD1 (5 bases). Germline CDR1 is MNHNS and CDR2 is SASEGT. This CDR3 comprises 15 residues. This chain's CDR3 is CASSDSSSYNSPLHF. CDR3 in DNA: TGCGCCAGCAGTGACAGCAGCTCCTATAATTCACCCCTCCACTTT.

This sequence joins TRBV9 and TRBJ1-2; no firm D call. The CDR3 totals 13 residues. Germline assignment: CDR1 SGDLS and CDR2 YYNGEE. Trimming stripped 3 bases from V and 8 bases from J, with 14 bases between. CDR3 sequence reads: CASSGAGLRGYTF. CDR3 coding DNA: TGTGCCAGCAGCGGGGCAGGTCTCCGAGGCTACACCTTC.